This note documents a single T cell receptor beta chain sequence. Its specificity is not known. This entry comes from a study of OX40 agonist ivuxolimab in advanced cancers. The CDR3 extends over 14 amino acids. The V end lost 4 bases, the J end lost 7 bases, and 11 bases lay between the germline ends. CDR1 is MNHEY, CDR2 SMNVEV, per germline (reference sequence). Study-wide results and limits: Some of the nonresponding patients also showed low levels of normalized T-cell clonal expansion.

Autoimmune disease history or systemic immunosuppression was exclusionary. The table came from immunoSEQ multiplex PCR; TCRdb's copy has only in-frame clones and leaves some out. This table holds some 80,000 clones, 75% to 90% found once. The gene calls are TRBV27 and TRBJ1-6; no clear D gene. Sequencing used CD4+ or CD8+ T cells sorted from blood, obtained in a trial of the OX40 agonist ivuxolimab. The sequence was collected from an adult with an advanced solid tumor such as melanoma, head and neck, liver or kidney cancer. For the CDR3, the DNA is TGTGCCAGCAGTTCCCAGGCCCTGAATTCACCCCTCCACTTT. It translates to CASSSQALNSPLHF.